The rows below give T cell receptor beta chains drawn from one sample of a study of shared clonotypes between healthy human individuals. Only in-frame clones appear in the TCRdb table, and some are missing; sequencing was by immunoSEQ multiplex PCR. The repertoire holds about 1.5 million clones, with around 97% as singletons. Sequencing was done on a sample of naive CD4+ T cells sorted from blood. The receptors were sampled from a man aged 25-45 years in good health. Both conserved end residues are part of each CDR3. The order of the fields is CDR3 length, J gene, D gene, V gene, CDR3 protein, CDR3 DNA. A D gene is named only where the DNA matches it firmly.

length: 15
J: TRBJ1-4
D: -
V: TRBV18
CDR3: CASSPLRQTNEKLFF
DNA: TGTGCCAGCTCACCGTTGCGGCAGACTAATGAAAAACTGTTTTTT

length: 14
J: TRBJ2-1
D: -
V: TRBV28
CDR3: CASSSYNRVHEQFF
DNA: TGTGCCAGCAGTTCCTATAACAGGGTTCATGAGCAGTTCTTC

length: 13
J: TRBJ1-4
D: -
V: TRBV9
CDR3: CASGTPGNEKLFF
DNA: TGTGCCAGCGGGACCCCGGGCAATGAAAAACTGTTTTTT

length: 14
J: TRBJ1-5
D: -
V: TRBV28
CDR3: CASSLQQVVKPQHF
DNA: TGTGCCAGCAGTTTACAGCAGGTGGTGAAGCCCCAGCATTTT

length: 15
J: TRBJ2-6
D: -
V: TRBV5-1
CDR3: CASSTEPSGANVLTF
DNA: TGCGCCAGCAGTACGGAGCCCTCTGGGGCCAACGTCCTGACTTTC

length: 17
J: TRBJ2-5
D: TRBD2
V: TRBV10-3
CDR3: CAISDPYTAGEVETQYF
DNA: TGTGCCATCAGTGACCCGTACACAGCGGGAGAAGTCGAGACCCAGTACTTC

length: 15
J: TRBJ1-1
D: -
V: TRBV7-8
CDR3: CASSGWSAGNTEAFF
DNA: TGTGCCAGCAGCGGATGGTCGGCGGGGAACACTGAAGCTTTCTTT

length: 15
J: TRBJ2-7
D: TRBD1
V: TRBV7-9
CDR3: CASSLGGQGSYEQYF
DNA: TGTGCCAGCAGCTTAGGGGGACAGGGCTCCTACGAGCAGTACTTC

length: 15
J: TRBJ1-1
D: -
V: TRBV5-1
CDR3: CASRVEVRLNTEAFF
DNA: TGCGCCAGCAGGGTGGAGGTGAGGTTGAACACTGAAGCTTTCTTT

length: 14
J: TRBJ2-1
D: TRBD1
V: TRBV11-3
CDR3: CASSLRDRGPEQFF
DNA: TGTGCCAGCAGCTTAAGGGACAGGGGGCCCGAGCAGTTCTTC

length: 18
J: TRBJ2-6
D: TRBD2
V: TRBV27
CDR3: CASTPLGSGVSGANVLTF
DNA: TGTGCCAGCACCCCCCTCGGGAGCGGGGTCTCTGGGGCCAACGTCCTGACTTTC